This TCR delta chain was captured in a study of human gamma delta and Vdelta1 T cells. Whole-study findings and limits: Reportedly, Delta One T cells were polyclonal and broadly targeted acute myeloid leukemia.

TCRdb reapplied CATT to the PCR reads. This sample carries 5,000 to 6,500 delta-chain clones, around two fifths of them seen once, and the ten largest clones take 9% to 10%. From germline, CDR1 is TSWWSYY and CDR2 QGS. V lost 2 bases, J lost 2 bases, and 40 bases stayed unmatched. CDR3 size: 27 residues. This clone occurred once. The antigen remains unidentified. Sequenced sample: Vdelta1 gamma-delta T cells from blood grown in culture (DOT cells). The clonotype comes from a human donor in good health. V is TRDV1 and J is TRDJ1; 8 bases are a match to TRDD3. CDR3 residues: CALGEETTDWGYTEWGGGHYLTDKLIF. CDR3 sequence (DNA): TGTGCTCTTGGGGAAGAGACCACGGATTGGGGATACACCGAATGGGGAGGGGGACATTACTTGACCGATAAACTCATCTTT.